The rows below give T cell receptor beta chains drawn from one sample of a study of T cells in Graves' hyperthyroidism and ophthalmopathy. TCRdb reanalysed the multiplex PCR reads using MiXCR and keeps one entry per CDR3 protein. The top ten hold around 18% of the sample, which has 500,000 to 700,000 distinct CDR3 sequences, 16% seen once. The sample comprised blood. The source is a woman aged 18-35 years with Graves' hyperthyroidism. Both conserved end residues are part of each CDR3. Each record gives: J gene, V gene, D gene, clone size, CDR3 DNA, CDR3 protein. The D gene is left open where the match is weak. Clone size is shown for a subset of rows, as once, few, many or a class of expanded clone.

>TRBJ2-7|TRBV20-1|TRBD2|many
TGCAGTGCTAAGGATCCAAAGGGACTAGAGCTCGAGCAGTACTTC
CSAKDPKGLELEQYF
>TRBJ1-1|TRBV7-9|-|few
TGTGCCAGCAGCAGACAGCCCCCTGGCGCTGAAGCTTTCTTT
CASSRQPPGAEAFF
>TRBJ2-7|TRBV6-1|TRBD2|-
TGTGCCAGCAGACAGACTAGCGGGAGCCACGAGCAGTACTTC
CASRQTSGSHEQYF
>TRBJ2-7|TRBV6-2/TRBV6-3|-|many
TGTGCCAGCAGTTACGGCCAGATCTCCTACGAGCAGTACTTC
CASSYGQISYEQYF
>TRBJ1-5|TRBV19|TRBD1|-
TGTGCCAGTAGTGACCGGGACAGGACTTACTTTCAGCCCCAGCATTTT
CASSDRDRTYFQPQHF
>TRBJ1-2|TRBV7-9|TRBD1|many
TGTGCCAGCAGCCAAGGTGGTGGACAGGGGGACTATGGCTACACCTTC
CASSQGGGQGDYGYTF
>TRBJ2-5|TRBV11-3|-|many
TGTGCCAGCAGCTTAGATGGAGCAGGAGACCAAGAGACCCAGTACTTC
CASSLDGAGDQETQYF
>TRBJ2-7|TRBV4-3|-|-
TGCGCCAGCAGCCAAGAGTGGACAGAGGGCGAGCAGTACTTC
CASSQEWTEGEQYF
>TRBJ1-1|TRBV6-1|-|-
TGTGCCAGCAGGAAGGGGTTGGGAGGGTTCGACACTGAAGCTTTCTTT
CASRKGLGGFDTEAFF
>TRBJ2-1|TRBV12-3/TRBV12-4|-|few
TGTGTCAGCAGTTTAGCCTCACTTAGGGTAGCGGCTCACAATGAGCAGTTCTTC
CVSSLASLRVAAHNEQFF
>TRBJ1-1|TRBV27|-|-
TGTGCCAGCTGGCGGGGCCTCATGAACACTGAAGCTTTCTTT
CASWRGLMNTEAFF
>TRBJ1-5|TRBV5-5|-|many
TGTGCCAGCAGCATTGCTGGGGTTAATCAGCCCCAGCATTTT
CASSIAGVNQPQHF
>TRBJ2-7|TRBV12-3/TRBV12-4|-|many
TGTGCCAGCAGCCGGATCGCCTCCTACGAGCAGTACTTC
CASSRIASYEQYF
>TRBJ2-1|TRBV7-2|-|many
TGTGCCAGCAGCTTAGCGCTGAGGAATGAGCAGTTCTTC
CASSLALRNEQFF
>TRBJ2-5|TRBV12-3/TRBV12-4|TRBD2|few
TGTGCCAGCAGTTTCGGGGTAGCGGGAGCGTCGGAGACCCAGTACTTC
CASSFGVAGASETQYF
>TRBJ2-3|TRBV5-1|-|many
TGCGCCAGCAGCCCCGGGACTCAACTCACGGATACGCAGTATTTT
CASSPGTQLTDTQYF
>TRBJ2-1|TRBV2|TRBD2|many
TGTGCCAGCAGTGCCGGCGGGGGATATGAGCAGTTCTTC
CASSAGGGYEQFF
>TRBJ2-7|TRBV5-5|TRBD1|few
TGTGCCAGCAGTTATTCAACCGGGACAGGGCTCTACGAGCAGTACTTC
CASSYSTGTGLYEQYF